This T cell receptor (beta chain) was found in a study of T cell responses to AZD1222 COVID-19 vaccine. Study overall: Pooling of second doses given at about 4 or about 12 weeks was done.

The study's findings and limits: The donor group comprised mostly white British people and more females; the analysis possibly underestimated clonal diversity. The breadth and depth of Spike-specific TCRs increased once two AZD1222 doses had been given.

Germline CDR1 reads SNHLY; CDR2 reads FYNNEI. This CDR3 is built from 11 residues. With 4 bases removed from V and 6 bases from J, the gap between germline ends came to 4 bases. Produced via immunoSEQ multiplex PCR; TCRdb's table is partial and in-frame only. Found here are 150,000 or so clones, approximately 91% of them singletons; the top ten hold around 6%. Only a few counts were recorded for this clone. What it recognizes is unknown. The chain is built from TRBV2 and TRBJ2-1; D not certain. The source material was peripheral blood, sampled on day 0 of AZD1222 vaccination. The TCR sequence derives from an adult in good health. CDR3 bases: TGTGCCAGCAGTGGGGTCAATGAGCAGTTCTTC. Translation: CASSGVNEQFF.